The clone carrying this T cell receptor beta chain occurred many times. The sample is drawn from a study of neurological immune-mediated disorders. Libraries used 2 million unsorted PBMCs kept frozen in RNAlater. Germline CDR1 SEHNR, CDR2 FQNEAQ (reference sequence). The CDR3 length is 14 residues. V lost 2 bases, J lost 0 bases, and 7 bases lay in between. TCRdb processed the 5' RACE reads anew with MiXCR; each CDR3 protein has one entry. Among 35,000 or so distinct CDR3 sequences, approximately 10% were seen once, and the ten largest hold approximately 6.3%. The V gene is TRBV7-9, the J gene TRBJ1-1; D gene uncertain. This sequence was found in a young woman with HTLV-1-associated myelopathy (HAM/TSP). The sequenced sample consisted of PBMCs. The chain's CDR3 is CASSLQAVNTEAFF. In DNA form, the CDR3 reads TGTGCCAGCAGCTTACAGGCTGTGAACACTGAAGCTTTCTTT.